Shown below are 28 T cell receptor beta chains from a single sample sequenced in a study of blood T cell repertoires in COVID-19. Using immunoSEQ multiplex PCR, the repertoire was profiled, and TCRdb retains in-frame clones only, with some absent. The top ten clones hold around 2.2% of a sample with 99,000 or so clones, 88% of them seen once. The specimen was peripheral blood. These receptors all stem from a man aged 50 to 59 with COVID-19, enrolled during active disease.

The J gene is TRBJ1-4, the V gene TRBV7-8; D may be TRBD1 (6 bases). The CDR3 spans 16 residues. Germline V gene lookup returns CDR1 SGHVS and CDR2 FQNEAQ. Trimming took 5 bases from V and 6 from J, leaving 19 bases between them. The chain's CDR3 is CASSITGWLGYEKLFF. CDR3 bases: TGTGCCAGCAGCATAACAGGGTGGTTGGGGTATGAAAAACTGTTTTTT.

The chain uses TRBV5-1 and TRBJ1-4; 7 nucleotides line up with TRBD1. In germline, CDR1 is SGHRS, CDR2 YFSETQ. The CDR3 contains 14 residues. The J segment lost 2 bases and the V segment lost 4 bases, leaving 2 bases of the junction unmatched. The CDR3 is CASSPGQTNEKLFF. The CDR3 DNA follows: TGCGCCAGCAGCCCGGGACAGACTAATGAAAAACTGTTTTTT.

The V and J genes are TRBV5-1 and TRBJ2-4; maybe TRBD2 (5 bases). CDR1 and CDR2 from the germline V gene are SGHRS and YFSETQ. The CDR3 is 13 residues long. V was pared by 5 bases and J by 7 bases, with 13 bases between. DNA for the CDR3: TGCGCCAGCAGTTCCGGGATGGGGAACATTCAGTACTTC. Its protein product is CASSSGMGNIQYF.

The J gene is TRBJ2-1, the V gene TRBV5-4, with 10 bases lining up with TRBD2. The CDR3 consists of 17 residues. CDR1 is SGHNT, CDR2 YYREEE, per germline (reference sequence). Germline trimming cut 4 bases from V and 7 bases from J; bases unmatched to any gene: 14. CDR3 amino acids: CASSTQQLAGSRNEQFF. The CDR3 DNA sequence: TGTGCCAGCAGCACCCAACAACTAGCGGGGAGTAGGAATGAGCAGTTCTTC. Complete variable domain (other parts from reference TRBV5-4 and TRBJ2-1): ETGVTQSPTHLIKTRGQQVTLRCSSQSGHNTVSWYQQALGQGPQFIFQYYREEENGRGNFPPRFSGLQFPNYSSELNVNALELDDSALYLCASSTQQLAGSRNEQFFGPGTRLTVL.

The J gene is TRBJ2-6, the V gene TRBV5-1; tentative D call: TRBD1 (6 bases). The germline gives CDR1 SGHRS, CDR2 YFSETQ. The CDR3 covers 17 residues. Trimming left V 6 bases short and J 0 bases short, with 16 bases between. The chain's CDR3 is CASNNPGHSSGANVLTF. The CDR3 DNA is TGCGCCAGCAACAACCCGGGACATAGCTCTGGGGCCAACGTCCTGACTTTC. Combining the CDR3 with reference TRBV5-1 and TRBJ2-6 gives the whole variable domain KAGVTQTPRYLIKTRGQQVTLSCSPISGHRSVSWYQQTPGQGLQFLFEYFSETQRNKGNFPGRFSGRQFSNSRSEMNVSTLELGDSALYLCASNNPGHSSGANVLTFGAGSRLTVL.

The table lists this clone with a count of one. The CDR3 here is CASRPTAGQDYGYTF. The CDR3 nucleotides are TGCGCCAGCAGACCCACTGCGGGACAGGACTATGGCTACACCTTC. The chain uses TRBV5-1 and TRBJ1-2; 8 nucleotides agree with TRBD1. CDR3 size: 15 residues. The V and J ends lost 5 bases and 3 bases, in that order; junction bases with no gene match: 9. The germline V gene has CDR1 SGHRS and CDR2 YFSETQ.

This chain links TRBV6-4 with TRBJ2-1, with 9 nucleotides matching TRBD2. This CDR3 spans 16 amino acids. CDR1 MRHNA and CDR2 SNTAGT come from the germline V gene. V shed 4 bases and J 4 bases; nucleotides not matched to a gene: 8. For the CDR3, the DNA is TGTGCCAGCAGTGCCTCGCCTAGCGGGGAATACAATGAGCAGTTCTTC. This codes for CASSASPSGEYNEQFF.

Here the CDR3 DNA reads TGTGCCAGCAGTTACTCACCGGGTATAGATGGCTACACCTTC. Protein product: CASSYSPGIDGYTF. This chain joins TRBV6-2 or TRBV6-3 and TRBJ1-2, with D uncertain. This CDR3 spans 14 amino acids. Germline loops: CDR1 MNHEY, CDR2 SVGEGT. The V gene lost 0 bases and the J gene lost 6 bases, with 11 bases spanning the gap.

The chain links TRBV10-2 to TRBJ2-1; D not resolved. The CDR3 length is 16 residues. V shed 3 bases and J shed 0 bases, with 12 bases lying between them. The germline V gene encodes CDR1 WSHSY and CDR2 SAAADI. CDR3 nucleotides: TGCGCCAGCAGTGATGAACAGAAGAGCTCCTACAATGAGCAGTTCTTC. It codes for CASSDEQKSSYNEQFF.

CDR3 nucleotide sequence: TGTGCCAGCAGCCAACAGGGGGGTAATCAGCCCCAGCATTTT. It yields the protein CASSQQGGNQPQHF. The chain has TRBV7-2 and TRBJ1-5, with 8 positions matching TRBD1. This CDR3 spans 14 amino acids. The germline gives CDR1 SGHTA, CDR2 FQGNSA. J gave up 4 bases and V 5 bases, and 4 bases lay outside the gene matches. The full variable domain, with the rest looked up from reference TRBV7-2 and TRBJ1-5, is GAGVSQSPSNKVTEKGKDVELRCDPISGHTALYWYRQSLGQGLEFLIYFQGNSAPDKSGLPSDRFSAERTGGSVSTLTIQRTQQEDSAVYLCASSQQGGNQPQHFGDGTRLSIL.

The chain carries TRBV3-1 (or the pseudogene TRBV3-2) and TRBJ1-2; tentative D call: TRBD1 (5 bases). The CDR3 is made up of 14 amino acids. Germline V gene lookup returns CDR1 LGHDT and CDR2 YNNKEL (reference sequence). V dropped 6 bases and J dropped 6 bases, with 17 bases sitting between them. CDR3 bases: TGTGCCAGCAGTTATAAACCGGGACTCGATGGCTACACCTTC. This gives the protein CASSYKPGLDGYTF.

The rearrangement joins TRBV29-1 to TRBJ1-1; TRBD1 might be the D (6 bases). CDR3 size: 14 residues. V lost 5 bases and J lost 10, with 23 bases in between. The germline gives CDR1 SQVTM, CDR2 ANQGSEA. CDR3 coding DNA: TGCAGCGTTTGGGGTTTTCTTGGGGGCGGTGCAGCTTTCTTT. Translating it yields CSVWGFLGGGAAFF. Full variable domain (remainder filled in from reference TRBV29-1 and TRBJ1-1): SAVISQKPSRDICQRGTSLTIQCQVDSQVTMMFWYRQQPGQSLTLIATANQGSEATYESGFVIDKFPISRPNLTFSTLTVSNMSPEDSSIYLCSVWGFLGGGAAFFGQGTRLTVV.

The genes are TRBV10-3 and TRBJ1-2; D gene uncertain. The length of the CDR3 is 14 residues. V was trimmed by 8 bases and J by 8 bases, leaving 21 bases between them. Germline loops: CDR1 ENHRY, CDR2 SYGVKD. CDR3: CAISTEPIPGGYTF. DNA of the CDR3: TGTGCCATCTCGACGGAGCCTATCCCGGGGGGCTACACCTTC.

The chain combines TRBV24-1 with TRBJ1-5, with D unresolved. V was pared by 1 base and J by 8 bases, with 8 bases between. CDR3 size: 13 residues. Germline CDR1 and CDR2: KGHDR and SFDVKD. The CDR3 DNA reads as TGTGCCACCAGTGATTTTTTCGGAGAGCCCCAGCATTTT. Translated: CATSDFFGEPQHF.

The table lists this clone with a count of one. Other nucleotide sequences from this sample produce the same CDR3. The chain couples TRBV5-1 to TRBJ1-2; D is undetermined. This CDR3 contains 13 residues. V lost 0 bases and J 3 bases, leaving 6 bases between the germline ends. In germline, CDR1 is SGHRS, CDR2 YFSETQ. This chain's CDR3 is CASSLAGDYGYTF. The CDR3 nucleotides read TGCGCCAGCAGCTTGGCCGGGGACTATGGCTACACCTTC.

The CDR3 DNA sequence: TGTGCCAGCAGCCCCCCGGGGGACAGGGTGGTTGAGGAGCAGTACTTC. Translated: CASSPPGDRVVEEQYF. The chain links TRBV7-9 to TRBJ2-7; 9 positions agree with TRBD1. The CDR3 extends over 16 amino acids. In germline, CDR1 is SEHNR, CDR2 FQNEAQ (reference sequence). J gave up 7 bases and V 5 bases, and 15 bases lay outside the gene matches.

This clone was seen a handful of times. The rearrangement links TRBV5-1 to TRBJ1-6; the match to TRBD1 covers 9 bases. Germline V lookup: CDR1 SGHRS, CDR2 YFSETQ. The ends lost 4 bases at V and 12 bases at J; junction bases unmatched: 5. CDR3 size: 13 residues. The CDR3 DNA is TGCGCCAGCAGCACCGGACAGGGGCAACCCCTCCACTTT. This encodes CASSTGQGQPLHF.

This clone was seen only once. The chain couples TRBV11-1 to TRBJ2-7, with D possibly matching TRBD1 (6 bases). The V end was cut by 3 bases, the J end by 2 bases, with 8 bases between. The CDR3 has 13 residues. The germline V gene encodes CDR1 SGHAT and CDR2 FQDESV (reference sequence). CDR3 in amino acids: CASSFGQTYEQYF. Written as DNA, the CDR3 is TGTGCCAGCAGCTTCGGACAGACCTACGAGCAGTACTTC.

The chain has TRBV5-4 and TRBJ2-3; D perhaps matches TRBD2 (5 bases). Germline V CDR1 and CDR2: SGHNT, YYREEE (reference sequence). The V end was cut by 2 bases, the J end by 2 bases, with 6 bases between. CDR3 length equals 13 residues. For the CDR3, the DNA is TGTGCCAGCAGCTTACGGGACACAGATACGCAGTATTTT. Its translation: CASSLRDTDTQYF.

The chain combines TRBV18 with TRBJ1-6; 10 bases are shared with TRBD1. The germline gives CDR1 KGHSH, CDR2 LQKENI. This CDR3 has 15 residues. J gave up 9 bases and V 3 bases, and 5 bases lay outside the gene matches. The CDR3 DNA sequence: TGTGCCAGCTCACCGGGACAGGGGATCGGTTCACCCCTCCACTTT. Protein: CASSPGQGIGSPLHF.

The chain is built from TRBV7-2 and TRBJ2-3, with TRBD2 as a possible D gene (5 bases). V was pared by 5 bases and J by 7 bases, with 19 bases between. Germline V lookup: CDR1 SGHTA, CDR2 FQGNSA. This CDR3 comprises 15 residues. The CDR3 region is CASSLNSGGLYTQYF. DNA of the CDR3: TGTGCCAGCAGCCTTAACTCTGGAGGACTTTATACGCAGTATTTT.

The V call is TRBV4-1, the J call TRBJ2-3, with a tentative D call TRBD2 (5 bases). V was pared by 2 bases and J by 9 bases, with 9 bases between. This CDR3 contains 12 residues. Germline CDR1 and CDR2: MGHRA and YSYEKL. The DNA for the CDR3 is TGCGCCAGCAGCCAAATACTAGGAACGCAGTATTTT. It specifies CASSQILGTQYF.

A single count supports this clone. The chain carries TRBV6-5 and TRBJ2-5; 7 positions agree with TRBD1. Germline assignment: CDR1 MNHEY and CDR2 SVGAGI. With V trimmed by 2 bases and J by 6 bases, 6 bases remained unmatched. The CDR3 loop spans 14 amino acids. The CDR3 DNA is TGTGCCAGCAGTTACGCCCGGACAGGAAAGACCCAGTACTTC. It translates to CASSYARTGKTQYF.

V usage is TRBV5-1 and J usage is TRBJ1-1, with D perhaps TRBD1 (5 bases). This CDR3 is built from 15 residues. V lost 4 bases and J 4 bases, leaving 17 bases between the germline ends. Germline CDR1 SGHRS, CDR2 YFSETQ. The DNA of the CDR3 is TGCGCCAGCAGCCCGAGGGACGGGAGGGTCACTGAAGCTTTCTTT. It specifies CASSPRDGRVTEAFF. The full variable domain, in which reference TRBV5-1 and TRBJ1-1 provide the parts outside the CDR3, is KAGVTQTPRYLIKTRGQQVTLSCSPISGHRSVSWYQQTPGQGLQFLFEYFSETQRNKGNFPGRFSGRQFSNSRSEMNVSTLELGDSALYLCASSPRDGRVTEAFFGQGTRLTVV.

J is TRBJ1-2 and V is TRBV28; a weak D match, TRBD1 (5 bases). Per the germline V gene, CDR1 is MDHEN and CDR2 is SYDVKM. Trimming left V 9 bases short and J 0 bases short, with 14 bases between. CDR3 size: 14 residues. DNA of the CDR3: TGTGCCAGTTTGGGGCGGGGAGCTAACTATGGCTACACCTTC. Residues: CASLGRGANYGYTF.

J is TRBJ2-2 and V is TRBV7-9; 7 bases map to TRBD1. Germline V CDR1 and CDR2: SEHNR, FQNEAQ (reference sequence). This CDR3 is built from 15 residues. V dropped 5 bases and J dropped 6; count of bases not matched to a gene: 9. CDR3 bases: TGTGCCAGCAGCATAACAGGGGTGCAGCCCGGGGAGCTGTTTTTT. This codes for CASSITGVQPGELFF.

The rearrangement joins TRBV18 to TRBJ1-6; D is uncertain. Trimming stripped 0 bases from V and 6 bases from J, with 9 bases between. Germline-derived CDR1 and CDR2 are KGHSH and LQKENI. This CDR3 is built from 15 residues. CDR3 in amino acids: CASSPPGGSNSPLHF. For the CDR3, the DNA is TGTGCCAGCTCACCACCAGGAGGGAGTAATTCACCCCTCCACTTT.

Comment on this clone: Compared with germline, one end of the junction differs, possibly owing to a read error. The genes are TRBV7-7 and TRBJ2-5; D perhaps matches TRBD2 (6 bases). Per germline, CDR1 SSHAT and CDR2 FNYEAQ (reference sequence). The CDR3 sequence is 14 residues long. The CDR3 DNA follows: TGTGCTAGCAGCTCCTCACTAGCCGGGGAGACCCAGTACTTC. This codes for CASSSSLAGETQYF.